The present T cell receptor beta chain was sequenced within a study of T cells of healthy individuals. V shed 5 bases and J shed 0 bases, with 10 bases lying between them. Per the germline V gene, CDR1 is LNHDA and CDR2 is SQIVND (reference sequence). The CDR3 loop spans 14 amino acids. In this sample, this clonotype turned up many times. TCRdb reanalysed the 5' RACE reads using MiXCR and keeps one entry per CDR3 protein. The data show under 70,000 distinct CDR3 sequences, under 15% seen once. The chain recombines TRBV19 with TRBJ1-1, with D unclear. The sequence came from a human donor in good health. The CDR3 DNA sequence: TGTGCCAGTAGTTATGCTCTTTTGAACACTGAAGCTTTCTTT. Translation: CASSYALLNTEAFF. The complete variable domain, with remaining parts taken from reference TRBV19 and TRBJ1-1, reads DGGITQSPKYLFRKEGQNVTLSCEQNLNHDAMYWYRQDPGQGLRLIYYSQIVNDFQKGDIAEGYSVSREKKESFPLTVTSAQKNPTAFYLCASSYALLNTEAFFGQGTRLTVV.